This TCR beta chain derives from a study of T-cell memory formation after mild COVID-19. Study-level points and caveats: Cross-reactive memory seemingly joined, as some responding clones were found in pre-infection memory. Clones from the second wave (peaking day 37) had unconfirmed SARS-CoV-2 specificity.

TCRalpha and TCRbeta libraries used 5'RACE with constant-segment primers and UMIs. Each CDR3 protein is one row after TCRdb ran MiXCR on the 5' RACE reads. The sample records fewer than 700,000 distinct CDR3 sequences, about a fifth being singletons. The CDR3 loop spans 14 amino acids. V dropped 7 bases and J dropped 2; count of bases not matched to a gene: 7. The V gene's germline CDR1 is SQVTM and CDR2 ANQGSEA. This clonotype was recorded a few times. Its antigen remains unidentified. The sequencing sample was made of PBMCs or a T cell subset sorted from them (not recorded which). The sequence was obtained from an adult woman who had mild COVID-19 (a few samples of this study predate the infection). Cell type and time point are not known. The chain combines TRBV29-1 with TRBJ2-2; 7 bases align to TRBD1. The CDR3 reads CSAKGQHNTGELFF. The CDR3 DNA reads TGCAGCGCGAAGGGACAGCATAACACCGGGGAGCTGTTTTTT.